The 30 T cell receptor beta chains reported below all come from one sample, sequenced in a study of graft-versus-host responses after intestinal transplantation. The repertoire was sequenced with immunoSEQ multiplex PCR; TCRdb's copy has only in-frame clones and lacks some. The sample contains about 120,000 clones, about 95% of which appear only once. No antigens are known for them. Specimen: unstimulated CD8+ T cells sorted from spleen or lymph node cells, collected before intestinal transplant. These receptors were taken from a human donor who received an intestinal transplant.

The V gene is TRBV19, the J gene TRBJ2-3, with TRBD2 identical over 11 bases. Per germline, CDR1 LNHDA and CDR2 SQIVND (reference sequence). The CDR3 length is 16 residues. The V segment lost 6 bases and the J segment 5 bases; nucleotides outside the gene matches: 10. Written as DNA, the CDR3 is TGTGCCAGTAGCGGCCTCGGACTAGCGGGTCGAGATACGCAGTATTTT. Translating gives CASSGLGLAGRDTQYF.

The J gene is TRBJ2-5, the V gene TRBV7-2; TRBD2 matches 11 bases. V gave up 1 base and J gave up 1 base; unmatched junction bases: 8. The CDR3 is made up of 18 amino acids. CDR1 is SGHTA, CDR2 FQGNSA, per germline. The CDR3 is CASSLVPLAGALQETQYF. CDR3 nucleotides: TGTGCCAGCAGCTTAGTTCCACTAGCGGGAGCACTCCAAGAGACCCAGTACTTC.

The V call is TRBV15, the J call TRBJ1-1; D gene unclear. This CDR3 spans 12 amino acids. V lost 2 bases and J 7 bases, leaving 8 bases between the germline ends. The germline V gene encodes CDR1 LNHNV and CDR2 YYDKDF (reference sequence). The CDR3 region is CATSRSQNEAFF. DNA for the CDR3: TGTGCCACCAGCAGAAGCCAGAATGAAGCTTTCTTT.

V usage is TRBV9 and J usage is TRBJ2-1, with TRBD2 identical over 11 bases. Trimming cost V 1 base and J 8 bases; bases outside gene matches: 8. Germline CDR1 is SGDLS and CDR2 is YYNGEE. The CDR3 runs to 16 residues. The CDR3 loop is CASSVYLAGGSDEQFF. The CDR3 DNA sequence: TGTGCCAGCAGCGTATACCTAGCGGGAGGATCGGATGAGCAGTTCTTC. Using reference TRBV9 and TRBJ2-1 for the parts outside the CDR3, the full variable domain is DSGVTQTPKHLITATGQRVTLRCSPRSGDLSVYWYQQSLDQGLQFLIQYYNGEERAKGNILERFSAQQFPDLHSELNLSSLELGDSALYFCASSVYLAGGSDEQFFGPGTRLTVL.

This rearrangement joins TRBV19 to TRBJ2-7; perhaps TRBD2 as D (6 bases). Between the trimmed V and J ends, which lost 1 base and 3 bases, there was a span of 7 bases. Germline loops: CDR1 LNHDA, CDR2 SQIVND (reference sequence). This CDR3 region has 13 residues. CDR3 in amino acids: CASSIGLVYEQYF. CDR3 sequence (DNA): TGTGCCAGTAGTATAGGACTAGTCTACGAGCAGTACTTC. Combining the CDR3 with reference TRBV19 and TRBJ2-7 gives the whole variable domain DGGITQSPKYLFRKEGQNVTLSCEQNLNHDAMYWYRQDPGQGLRLIYYSQIVNDFQKGDIAEGYSVSREKKESFPLTVTSAQKNPTAFYLCASSIGLVYEQYFGPGTRLTVT.

This chain joins TRBV25-1 and TRBJ2-2; D gene uncertain. V was clipped by 5 bases and J by 5 bases, with 6 bases between them. The CDR3 runs 12 residues. Per the germline V gene, CDR1 is MGHDK and CDR2 is SYGVNS. CDR3 amino acids: CASSSSTGELFF. Here the CDR3 DNA reads TGTGCCAGCAGTTCCTCAACCGGGGAGCTGTTTTTT. The whole variable domain, filled in from reference TRBV25-1 and TRBJ2-2, reads EADIYQTPRYLVIGTGKKITLECSQTMGHDKMYWYQQDPGMELHLIHYSYGVNSTEKGDLSSESTVSRIRTEHFPLTLESARPSHTSQYLCASSSSTGELFFGEGSRLTVL.

The J gene is TRBJ2-7, the V gene TRBV6-1; 7 bases map to TRBD1. Trimming removed 7 bases from V and 1 base from J; junction bases left unmatched: 4. This CDR3 comprises 13 residues. The V gene's germline CDR1 is MNHNS and CDR2 SASEGT. The CDR3 coding sequence is TGTGCCAGCATGAAGACAGGGTCCTACGAGCAGTACTTC. The encoded protein is CASMKTGSYEQYF.

V gene TRBV7-2 combines with J gene TRBJ2-1; 14 nucleotides match TRBD2. V dropped 0 bases and J dropped 5; count of bases not matched to a gene: 6. CDR3 length: 18 residues. In germline, CDR1 is SGHTA, CDR2 FQGNSA. The CDR3 here is CASSLAGLAGDFDNEQFF. Written as DNA, the CDR3 is TGTGCCAGCAGCTTAGCGGGACTAGCGGGAGACTTCGACAATGAGCAGTTCTTC.

This clone came up a few times. This sequence joins TRBV7-6 and TRBJ1-4; D remains ambiguous. The CDR3 covers 13 residues. The germline V gene encodes CDR1 SGHVS and CDR2 FNYEAQ. Trimming stripped 4 bases from V and 7 bases from J, with 10 bases between. The CDR3 DNA sequence: TGTGCCAGCAGCTCGTTCGAGAGTGAAAAACTGTTTTTT. Translated: CASSSFESEKLFF.

The chain couples TRBV27 to TRBJ2-1; 8 nucleotides align to TRBD2. Losses at the gene ends were 5 bases for V and 4 bases for J; bases not matched to a gene: 10. The CDR3 is 16 amino acids. Germline lookup yields CDR1 MNHEY and CDR2 SMNVEV (reference sequence). CDR3 sequence: CASSPPSSGVYNEQFF. The DNA of the CDR3 is TGTGCCAGCAGTCCACCAAGTAGCGGGGTATACAATGAGCAGTTCTTC.

V is TRBV11-2 and J is TRBJ2-1; TRBD1 matches at 11 bases. The CDR3 runs 17 residues. J lost 2 bases, V lost 1 base, and 4 bases had no gene match. Germline V gene lookup returns CDR1 SGHAT and CDR2 FQNNGV. The CDR3 reads CASSLAGDRGTYNEQFF. The CDR3 coding sequence is TGTGCCAGCAGCTTAGCCGGGGACAGGGGGACCTACAATGAGCAGTTCTTC.

The rearrangement uses TRBV27 and TRBJ2-1, with 7 bases fitting TRBD2. The ends lost 6 bases at V and 6 bases at J; junction bases unmatched: 5. The CDR3 runs to 13 residues. Germline CDR1 and CDR2: MNHEY and SMNVEV (reference sequence). CDR3 in amino acids: CASRTSGINEQFF. For the CDR3, the DNA is TGTGCCAGCAGAACGAGCGGGATCAATGAGCAGTTCTTC.

The gene calls are TRBV11-2 and TRBJ2-1; no firm D call. V lost 1 base and J 1 base, leaving 11 bases between the germline ends. The CDR3 has 16 amino acids. Germline loops: CDR1 SGHAT, CDR2 FQNNGV. The CDR3 DNA is TGTGCCAGCAGCTTAGCGATGGGCCCTTCCTACAATGAGCAGTTCTTC. This sequence encodes CASSLAMGPSYNEQFF.

This clone was seen a single time. The chain uses TRBV6-6 and TRBJ2-1; 9 bases are shared with TRBD2. V lost 7 bases to trimming and J lost 5 bases; unmatched junction nucleotides: 12. From germline, CDR1 is MNHNY and CDR2 SVGAGI (reference sequence). CDR3 length: 16 amino acids. CDR3 sequence: CASTLWPSGNHNEQFF. CDR3 coding DNA: TGTGCCAGCACCCTATGGCCTAGCGGGAATCACAATGAGCAGTTCTTC.

This chain uses TRBV27 with TRBJ2-7; 7 nucleotides line up with TRBD2. The V and J ends lost 8 bases and 0 bases, in that order; junction bases with no gene match: 7. This CDR3 has 14 amino acids. Germline lookup yields CDR1 MNHEY and CDR2 SMNVEV (reference sequence). In DNA form, the CDR3 reads TGTGCCAGCTCCGGGCGGGAGACCTCCTACGAGCAGTACTTC. The encoded protein is CASSGRETSYEQYF.

J is TRBJ2-1 and V is TRBV5-1; D is perhaps TRBD1 (7 bases). The CDR3 has 17 residues. Germline V CDR1 and CDR2: SGHRS, YFSETQ. Trimming took off 1 base at V and 3 bases at J, with 17 bases between the two ends. As DNA, the CDR3 is TGCGCCAGCAGCTTGCGGCAGGGGGGCGTAGGCTACAATGAGCAGTTCTTC. It translates to CASSLRQGGVGYNEQFF.

In its sample, this clone was seen once. The chain combines TRBV30 with TRBJ1-2; D remains unclear. The germline V and J ends were trimmed by 4 bases and 8 bases, with 20 bases remaining between them. CDR1 GTSNPN and CDR2 SVGIG come from the germline V gene (reference sequence). The CDR3 loop spans 14 amino acids. The chain's CDR3 is CAWINDKGFWGYTF. CDR3 DNA: TGTGCCTGGATCAACGACAAAGGGTTTTGGGGCTACACCTTC.

Details on this clone: The junction shows a germline mismatch at one end, possibly a read error. This CDR3 is also generated by other DNA sequences in the sample. The V gene is TRBV4-1, the J gene TRBJ2-5; 12 positions agree with TRBD2. CDR3 length: 16 residues. From germline, CDR1 is MGHRA and CDR2 YSYEKL. CDR3 nucleotides: TGCGCCAGCAGCCCGCCCCGACTAGCGGGAGAAGAAACCCAGTACTTC. Protein sequence: CASSPPRLAGEETQYF.

The V gene is TRBV27, the J gene TRBJ2-3; 8 nucleotides agree with TRBD2. The J segment lost 6 bases and the V segment lost 6 bases, leaving 11 bases of the junction unmatched. The germline gives CDR1 MNHEY, CDR2 SMNVEV (reference sequence). The length of the CDR3 is 15 residues. The CDR3 region has the DNA TGTGCCAGCAGCGGCGCGGGACTAGTTGGGGATACGCAGTATTTT. This encodes CASSGAGLVGDTQYF.

The rearrangement uses TRBV28 and TRBJ1-1; D call uncertain. V shed 3 bases and J shed 5 bases, with 4 bases lying between them. The length of the CDR3 is 11 residues. Germline assignment: CDR1 MDHEN and CDR2 SYDVKM. For the CDR3, the DNA is TGTGCCAGCAGTTTGAGGACTGAAGCTTTCTTT. This translates into CASSLRTEAFF. Based on the CDR3 plus reference TRBV28 and TRBJ1-1, the full variable domain is DVKVTQSSRYLVKRTGEKVFLECVQDMDHENMFWYRQDPGLGLRLIYFSYDVKMKEKGDIPEGYSVSREKKERFSLILESASTNQTSMYLCASSLRTEAFFGQGTRLTVV.

This chain links TRBV9 with TRBJ2-5; a possible D gene is TRBD1 (6 bases). Trimming shortened V by 2 bases and J by 1 base, and 15 bases separated the two germline ends. The CDR3 totals 16 residues. CDR1 SGDLS and CDR2 YYNGEE come from the germline V gene. The CDR3 region has the DNA TGTGCCAGCAGCGTCGGGGACAACGGACTCCAAGAGACCCAGTACTTC. This gives the protein CASSVGDNGLQETQYF.

The chain is built from TRBV6-1 and TRBJ1-5; 7 bases match TRBD1. CDR3 length: 14 amino acids. Trimming took 8 bases from V and 1 from J; bases not matched to a gene: 5. Germline V gene sequence: CDR1 MNHNS, CDR2 SASEGT. The CDR3 region has the DNA TGTGCCAGCGGCCCGACAGGGAGCAATCAGCCCCAGCATTTT. It codes for CASGPTGSNQPQHF.

This clone was counted once. The rearrangement uses TRBV4-3 and TRBJ2-7, with no clear D. CDR3 size: 16 residues. Germline V gene lookup returns CDR1 LGHNA and CDR2 YSLEER. V was shortened by 0 bases and J by 3 bases, with 15 bases between the two germline ends. The DNA for the CDR3 is TGCGCCAGCAGCCAAGATGCCCAGCAGCCAAGCTACGAGCAGTACTTC. Protein product: CASSQDAQQPSYEQYF.

This rearrangement joins TRBV19 to TRBJ2-1; 13 positions match TRBD2. The germline V gene encodes CDR1 LNHDA and CDR2 SQIVND (reference sequence). The CDR3 sequence is 18 residues long. V trimming: 5 bases; J trimming: 6 bases; junction bases outside the gene matches: 13. CDR3 sequence: CASSLELAGGPRGNEQFF. The CDR3 DNA reads as TGTGCCAGTAGTTTGGAACTAGCGGGAGGGCCTAGGGGCAATGAGCAGTTCTTC.

The chain links TRBV10-3 to TRBJ1-1; D is perhaps TRBD1 (6 bases). The CDR3 length is 16 residues. V was clipped by 4 bases and J by 3 bases, with 18 bases between them. CDR1 and CDR2 (germline): ENHRY, SYGVKD. CDR3 loop: CAISARGRGSDTEAFF. The CDR3 nucleotides are TGTGCCATCAGTGCTAGGGGTAGGGGGTCGGACACTGAAGCTTTCTTT.

This chain uses TRBV28 with TRBJ1-5; 7 bases are shared with TRBD1. This CDR3 comprises 15 residues. The junction had 5 bases not matched to a gene; V was cut back by 2 bases and J by 4 bases. The V gene's germline CDR1 is MDHEN and CDR2 SYDVKM. CDR3 loop: CASSLGQGGNQPQHF. CDR3 sequence (DNA): TGTGCCAGCAGTTTAGGGCAGGGGGGGAATCAGCCCCAGCATTTT.

The genes are TRBV6-1 and TRBJ2-7; 7 bases map to TRBD1. J lost 6 bases, V lost 10 bases, and 9 bases had no gene match. The CDR3 spans 12 residues. CDR1 is MNHNS, CDR2 SASEGT, per germline. The CDR3 here is CAIKTGIGEQYF. The CDR3 DNA sequence: TGTGCCATCAAGACAGGGATCGGCGAGCAGTACTTC.

The CDR3 sequence is CASWGSGTNTGELFF. CDR3 DNA: TGTGCCTCCTGGGGGAGCGGCACGAACACCGGGGAGCTGTTTTTT. This chain uses TRBV5-4 with TRBJ2-2, with D perhaps matching TRBD1 or TRBD2 (5 bases each). In germline, CDR1 is SGHNT, CDR2 YYREEE (reference sequence). V shed 10 bases and J shed 0 bases, with 16 bases lying between them. The CDR3 length is 15 residues.

The chain joins TRBV5-4 to TRBJ2-7; perhaps TRBD2 as D (5 bases). Germline V gene sequence: CDR1 SGHNT, CDR2 YYREEE (reference sequence). Trimming removed 4 bases at V and 2 bases at J, with 16 bases between. The CDR3 loop spans 15 amino acids. The CDR3 DNA reads as TGTGCCAGCAGCGGCGACCAAGAGGGCGCCTACGAGCAGTACTTC. The encoded protein is CASSGDQEGAYEQYF.

This clone has only one observation. For the CDR3, the DNA is TGTGCCAGCAGTTGGGGGACAGGACGCGCTGAAGCTTTCTTT. It is translated as CASSWGTGRAEAFF. The chain is built from TRBV6-5 and TRBJ1-1; 8 bases agree with TRBD1. Germline-derived CDR1 and CDR2 are MNHEY and SVGAGI. The CDR3 contains 14 residues. Trimming took 4 bases from V and 6 from J; bases not matched to a gene: 7.